This TCR beta chain originates from a study of B cell selection in AIRE deficiency. Remarks on this clone: The target antigen is unknown.

Per the germline V gene, CDR1 is DFQATT and CDR2 is SNEGSKA (reference sequence). There are 11 residues in the CDR3. Some clones are missing from TCRdb's copy, which holds only in-frame ones; the method was immunoSEQ multiplex PCR. The table has about 22,000 clones, around nine tenths seen once; the top ten hold roughly 1.5%. The regulatory T cell sort gate was CD4+CD25hiCD127low/negative. Control samples were from healthy, unrelated donors. Study-wide results and caveats: Only about 9.3% of some 3,300 shared Treg sequences were patient-specific; about 30% healthy-specific.

The clonotype was recovered from a human donor in good health. Sequencing was carried out using CD4+CD25+ Tregs sorted from PBMCs. The chain is built from TRBV20-1 and TRBJ2-5, with TRBD2 as a possible D gene (5 bases). CDR3 DNA sequence: TGCTCCCCGGGGATAGGGGAGACCCAGTACTTC. It yields the protein CSPGIGETQYF.